Following are 31 T cell receptor beta chains from one sample sequenced in a study of shared clonotypes between healthy human individuals. The method was immunoSEQ multiplex PCR; TCRdb's version includes in-frame clones alone and lacks a portion of them. Here the sample spans 2 million to 3 million clones, around nine tenths being singletons. The sample consisted of naive CD4+ T cells sorted from blood. Regarding subset: CD45RA+ positively selected. Receptors were obtained from a man aged 18 to 30 in good health.

The rearrangement links TRBV10-1 to TRBJ1-5; the D gene is possibly TRBD1 (6 bases). The CDR3 covers 14 residues. CDR1 and CDR2 (germline): WNHNN, SYGVQD (reference sequence). The CDR3 region has the DNA TGCGCTTCTTCAACCGGGACACCCCATACGCCCCAGCATTTT. This translates into CASSTGTPHTPQHF.

As regards this clone: In the same sample, other DNA sequences code for this CDR3. This chain connects TRBV30 to TRBJ1-4; no firm D call. Germline V gives CDR1 GTSNPN, CDR2 SVGIG (reference sequence). V gave up 0 bases and J gave up 7 bases, with 3 bases separating them. This CDR3 contains 11 residues. The CDR3 sequence: CAWSVGEKLFF. CDR3 sequence (DNA): TGTGCCTGGAGTGTGGGTGAAAAACTGTTTTTT.

This sequence joins TRBV19 and TRBJ1-5, with D unresolved. Germline CDR1 reads LNHDA; CDR2 reads SQIVND (reference sequence). This CDR3 spans 19 amino acids. Trimming left V 2 bases short and J 4 bases short, with 24 bases between. The CDR3 DNA follows: TGTGCCAGTAGTATAAAGCAGGCGGCATGGAAGTTTGATAATCAGCCCCAGCATTTT. This gives the protein CASSIKQAAWKFDNQPQHF.

The chain uses TRBV29-1 and TRBJ2-1; the match to TRBD1 covers 9 bases. The CDR3 loop spans 12 amino acids. Trimming took 7 bases from V and 9 from J; bases not matched to a gene: 7. Germline V gene sequence: CDR1 SQVTM, CDR2 ANQGSEA. CDR3 nucleotides: TGCAGCGGGGACGGACAGGGGCTTGAGCAGTTCTTC. Its protein product is CSGDGQGLEQFF.

A word on this clone: It may be a read error: a sequence one base away is much more abundant. The identical CDR3 is also encoded by other nucleotide sequences in the sample. The CDR3 loop is CASSLDGDTEAFF. In nucleotides, the CDR3 is TGCGCCAGCAGCTTGGACGGGGACACTGAAGCTTTCTTT. V and J are TRBV5-1 and TRBJ1-1; D is uncertain. CDR3 length equals 13 residues. Germline V gene lookup returns CDR1 SGHRS and CDR2 YFSETQ. Between the trimmed V and J ends, which lost 0 bases and 3 bases, there was a span of 6 bases.

CDR3 nucleotides: TGCGCCAGCAGCCTCGGGACCCAGGACAATGAGCAGTTCTTC. Translated, it gives CASSLGTQDNEQFF. The chain employs TRBV5-1 and TRBJ2-1, with D perhaps matching TRBD1 or TRBD2 (5 bases each). Germline values: CDR1 SGHRS, CDR2 YFSETQ. Deletions cut 4 bases from V and 5 bases from J, with 13 bases between. This CDR3 has 14 amino acids.

J is TRBJ2-7 and V is TRBV5-1, with TRBD1 matching 7 bases. Germline V CDR1 and CDR2: SGHRS, YFSETQ. CDR3 length: 14 residues. The trim removed 4 bases at V and 4 bases at J, leaving 8 bases unmatched. Here the CDR3 DNA reads TGCGCCAGCAGCCCGGGGACAGCAGAATACGAGCAGTACTTC. Protein sequence: CASSPGTAEYEQYF.

The rearrangement uses TRBV27 and TRBJ2-1, with D unresolved. Germline V gives CDR1 MNHEY, CDR2 SMNVEV (reference sequence). Trimming left V 6 bases short and J 4 bases short, with 19 bases between. The CDR3 totals 16 residues. The CDR3 DNA follows: TGTGCCAGCAGGCTGGAACCAGACCCCCGGTACAATGAGCAGTTCTTC. Encoded protein: CASRLEPDPRYNEQFF.

The chain recombines TRBV29-1 with TRBJ2-5; a possible D gene is TRBD1 (5 bases). CDR3 length: 12 residues. Trimming pared 0 bases from V and 5 bases from J, leaving 7 bases between. Germline CDR1 is SQVTM and CDR2 is ANQGSEA. CDR3 protein: CSVEEGVETQYF. CDR3 coding DNA: TGCAGCGTTGAAGAAGGGGTTGAGACCCAGTACTTC.

This chain connects TRBV6-1 to TRBJ1-4; D not certain. V gave up 1 base and J gave up 7 bases, with 10 bases separating them. CDR1 is MNHNS and CDR2 is SASEGT in the germline V gene. The CDR3 runs to 14 residues. CDR3 protein: CASSEGRLGEKLFF. CDR3 nucleotides: TGTGCCAGCAGTGAAGGGCGGCTAGGTGAAAAACTGTTTTTT.

This chain links TRBV5-1 with TRBJ2-7; perhaps TRBD1 as D (6 bases). The CDR3 is 12 residues long. The germline CDR1 and CDR2 sequences are SGHRS and YFSETQ. The V and J ends lost 1 base and 7 bases respectively, with 9 bases between them. CDR3 in amino acids: CASSLRGKEQYF. CDR3 sequence (DNA): TGCGCCAGCAGCTTGAGGGGGAAGGAGCAGTACTTC.

The chain employs TRBV16 and TRBJ2-1; 8 bases line up with TRBD1. CDR1 KGHSY and CDR2 FQNENV come from the germline V gene. The CDR3 runs 15 residues. V trimming: 0 bases; J trimming: 6 bases; junction bases outside the gene matches: 4. CDR3 sequence reads: CASSQSGTGPNEQFF. CDR3 DNA sequence: TGTGCCAGCAGCCAATCCGGGACAGGCCCCAATGAGCAGTTCTTC.

A note on this clone: Other nucleotide sequences in the sample specify the same CDR3. This chain's CDR3 is CASSVEEGQPQHF. The CDR3 DNA sequence: TGTGCCAGCAGCGTAGAGGAGGGACAGCCCCAGCATTTT. This chain joins TRBV9 and TRBJ1-5; D ambiguous. The CDR3 sequence is 13 residues long. V shed 0 bases and J shed 7 bases, with 8 bases lying between them. CDR1 and CDR2 from the germline V gene are SGDLS and YYNGEE.

This sequence joins TRBV27 and TRBJ2-7, with D tentatively TRBD2 (6 bases). CDR3 length: 15 residues. Looked up from germline, CDR1 is MNHEY and CDR2 is SMNVEV (reference sequence). V lost 1 base and J lost 6, with 16 bases in between. The CDR3 loop is CASSLFRPQAGEQYF. The CDR3 DNA is TGTGCCAGCAGTTTATTTCGGCCGCAAGCGGGCGAGCAGTACTTC.

The chain uses TRBV6-1 and TRBJ2-7; D is unclear. Germline values: CDR1 MNHNS, CDR2 SASEGT. V dropped 2 bases and J dropped 2 bases, with 13 bases sitting between them. The CDR3 runs 15 residues. The CDR3: CASSERWQEPYEQYF. CDR3 nucleotides: TGTGCCAGCAGTGAACGGTGGCAGGAGCCCTACGAGCAGTACTTC.

Only a few counts were recorded for this clone. Distinct nucleotide sequences in the sample also encode this CDR3. The chain links TRBV18 to TRBJ1-1; D may be TRBD1 (5 bases). V lost 3 bases, J lost 2 bases, and 13 bases lay in between. Germline CDR1 reads KGHSH; CDR2 reads LQKENI. This CDR3 has 15 residues. CDR3 in DNA: TGTGCCAGCTCACCTCCCCAGGGTCTAAACACTGAAGCTTTCTTT. Its protein product is CASSPPQGLNTEAFF.

This clone showed up just a few times. The chain uses TRBV5-1 and TRBJ1-1; D is possibly TRBD1 (6 bases). Germline V gene data show CDR1 as SGHRS and CDR2 as YFSETQ. Trimming took off 4 bases at V and 1 base at J, with 11 bases between the two ends. The CDR3 has 14 residues. The CDR3 sequence: CASSGAQGNTEAFF. CDR3 coding DNA: TGCGCCAGCAGCGGCGCACAGGGGAACACTGAAGCTTTCTTT.

V is TRBV4-3 and J is TRBJ1-6; D is unresolved. In germline, CDR1 is LGHNA, CDR2 YSLEER. The ends were cut back, 0 bases at V and 6 bases at J, with 12 bases in the middle. The CDR3 has 16 amino acids. The CDR3 DNA reads as TGCGCCAGCAGCCAAGAGGGTATTTTAGGTAATTCACCCCTCCACTTT. This encodes CASSQEGILGNSPLHF.

The V gene is TRBV6-6, the J gene TRBJ2-5; 8 nucleotides match TRBD1. The CDR3 covers 15 residues. V was clipped by 5 bases and J by 5 bases; unmatched bases: 10. Germline CDR1 reads MNHNY; CDR2 reads SVGAGI (reference sequence). CDR3 sequence (DNA): TGTGCCAGCAGTCCCCCCAGGGGGCGCGTTGAGACCCAGTACTTC. It encodes CASSPPRGRVETQYF.

This chain links TRBV11-2 with TRBJ1-3; D gene ambiguous. V shed 1 base and J shed 4 bases, with 8 bases lying between them. The CDR3 length is 14 residues. Germline lookup yields CDR1 SGHAT and CDR2 FQNNGV. CDR3 in amino acids: CASSLGAFGNTIYF. In DNA, the CDR3 is TGTGCCAGCAGCTTAGGGGCCTTCGGAAACACCATATATTTT.

CDR3 in DNA: TGTGCCAGCAACCTCGGGGGGGCCAATTACAATGAGCAGTTCTTC. It is translated as CASNLGGANYNEQFF. This chain connects TRBV28 to TRBJ2-1, with 8 positions matching TRBD2. The CDR3 runs to 15 residues. Looked up from germline, CDR1 is MDHEN and CDR2 is SYDVKM. The ends lost 7 bases at V and 4 bases at J; junction bases unmatched: 9.

V gene TRBV6-1 combines with J gene TRBJ2-3, with D tentatively TRBD2 (6 bases). The CDR3 extends over 13 amino acids. Between the trimmed V and J ends, which lost 6 bases and 6 bases, there was a span of 13 bases. CDR1 MNHNS and CDR2 SASEGT come from the germline V gene. The CDR3 here is CASRGSGHDTQYF. In DNA, the CDR3 is TGTGCCAGCAGGGGTAGCGGACACGATACGCAGTATTTT.

The V and J genes are TRBV7-2 and TRBJ2-2; D gene ambiguous. The V end lost 11 bases, the J end lost 5 bases, and 6 bases lay between the germline ends. This CDR3 is built from 10 residues. Germline CDR1 and CDR2: SGHTA and FQGNSA. CDR3 sequence (DNA): TGTGCCTATGGAACCGGGGAGCTGTTTTTT. The encoded protein is CAYGTGELFF.

J is TRBJ2-2 and V is TRBV7-2; maybe TRBD2 (5 bases). V was cut by 6 bases and J by 0 bases, with 11 bases left in between. This CDR3 has 15 residues. Germline assignment: CDR1 SGHTA and CDR2 FQGNSA. For the CDR3, the DNA is TGTGCCAGCAGGGCGGGCGGCTCGAACACCGGGGAGCTGTTTTTT. Encoded protein: CASRAGGSNTGELFF. The variable domain in full, with the rest retrieved from reference TRBV7-2 and TRBJ2-2, is GAGVSQSPSNKVTEKGKDVELRCDPISGHTALYWYRQSLGQGLEFLIYFQGNSAPDKSGLPSDRFSAERTGGSVSTLTIQRTQQEDSAVYLCASRAGGSNTGELFFGEGSRLTVL.

J is TRBJ1-1 and V is TRBV10-3, with D maybe TRBD1 (6 bases). Germline CDR1 and CDR2: ENHRY and SYGVKD. The CDR3 sequence is 13 residues long. V dropped 7 bases and J dropped 1 base, with 10 bases sitting between them. The CDR3 sequence is CAIKDRTNTEAFF. DNA for the CDR3: TGTGCCATCAAGGACAGAACGAACACTGAAGCTTTCTTT.

CDR3 protein: CASSERAGTDNEQFF. The CDR3 bases are TGTGCCAGCAGTGAACGGGCAGGGACGGACAATGAGCAGTTCTTC. The chain links TRBV6-1 to TRBJ2-1; D may correspond to TRBD1 or TRBD2 (5 bases each). The V end lost 2 bases, the J end lost 5 bases, and 13 bases lay between the germline ends. The CDR3 spans 15 residues. Germline V lookup: CDR1 MNHNS, CDR2 SASEGT.

The V and J genes are TRBV2 and TRBJ1-2; D may be TRBD1 (5 bases). V was shortened by 8 bases and J by 5 bases, with 21 bases between the two germline ends. The CDR3 extends over 15 amino acids. From germline, CDR1 is SNHLY and CDR2 FYNNEI. CDR3 sequence (DNA): TGTGCCAGCCGGGACGGAGTCGGGGGGTTATATGGCTACACCTTC. Its translation is CASRDGVGGLYGYTF.

The V and J genes are TRBV18 and TRBJ2-5; D gene uncertain. Trimming stripped 3 bases from V and 0 bases from J, with 11 bases between. The CDR3 is 15 residues long. The germline CDR1 and CDR2 sequences are KGHSH and LQKENI. The CDR3 protein is CASSPGSSYQETQYF. CDR3 nucleotides: TGTGCCAGCTCACCGGGGTCCAGCTACCAAGAGACCCAGTACTTC.

This clone showed up just once. The rearrangement links TRBV7-9 to TRBJ2-1, with a weak D call TRBD2 (6 bases). V was cut by 8 bases and J by 8 bases, with 19 bases left in between. Germline V gene data show CDR1 as SEHNR and CDR2 as FQNEAQ (reference sequence). The CDR3 sequence is 14 residues long. The CDR3 DNA sequence: TGTGCCAGCTCCATGGGACTCCCCCCCGATGAGCAGTTCTTC. Translated, it gives CASSMGLPPDEQFF.

V usage is TRBV27 and J usage is TRBJ1-6, with D hard to call. V lost 5 bases and J 6 bases, leaving 8 bases between the germline ends. Germline V gene lookup returns CDR1 MNHEY and CDR2 SMNVEV (reference sequence). The CDR3 has 13 amino acids. The CDR3 nucleotides read TGTGCCAGCAGTACGACACGTAATTCACCCCTCCACTTT. This codes for CASSTTRNSPLHF.

The chain carries TRBV5-1 and TRBJ2-5; D perhaps matches TRBD1 (7 bases). The germline V gene has CDR1 SGHRS and CDR2 YFSETQ. Trimming pared 0 bases from V and 13 bases from J, leaving 16 bases between. The CDR3 length is 13 residues. The CDR3 loop reads CASSLDRGGLRYF. The CDR3 nucleotides read TGCGCCAGCAGCTTGGACAGGGGTGGACTAAGGTACTTC.